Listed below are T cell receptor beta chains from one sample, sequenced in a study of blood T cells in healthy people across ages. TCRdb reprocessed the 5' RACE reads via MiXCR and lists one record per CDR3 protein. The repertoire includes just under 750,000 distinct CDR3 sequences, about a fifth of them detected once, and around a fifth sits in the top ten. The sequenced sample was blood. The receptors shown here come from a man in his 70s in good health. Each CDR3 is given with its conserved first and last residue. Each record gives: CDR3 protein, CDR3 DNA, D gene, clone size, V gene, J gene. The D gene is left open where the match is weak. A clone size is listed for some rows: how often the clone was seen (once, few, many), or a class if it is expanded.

CDR3 protein: CASSPDPTGELFF
CDR3 DNA: TGTGCCAGCTCGCCAGACCCGACCGGGGAGCTGTTTTTT
D gene: -
clone size: few
V gene: TRBV18
J gene: TRBJ2-2

CDR3 protein: CASSPTGRNEKLFF
CDR3 DNA: TGTGCCAGCAGTCCCACAGGGAGGAATGAAAAACTGTTTTTT
D gene: -
clone size: many
V gene: TRBV5-5
J gene: TRBJ1-4

CDR3 protein: CASSQVGRGPLRFF
CDR3 DNA: TGTGCCAGCAGCCAAGTTGGCCGGGGGCCATTACGGTTCTTC
D gene: -
clone size: -
V gene: TRBV14
J gene: TRBJ2-1

CDR3 protein: CASSKGLALGEQYF
CDR3 DNA: TGTGCCAGCAGCAAGGGACTAGCCTTGGGTGAGCAGTACTTC
D gene: TRBD2
clone size: few
V gene: TRBV14
J gene: TRBJ2-5

CDR3 protein: CASRGANYGYTF
CDR3 DNA: TGTGCCAGCAGGGGAGCTAACTATGGCTACACCTTC
D gene: -
clone size: many
V gene: TRBV28
J gene: TRBJ1-2

CDR3 protein: CASSQDAKLAGGLRNEQFF
CDR3 DNA: TGTGCCAGCAGCCAAGATGCGAAACTAGCGGGAGGGCTGAGGAATGAGCAGTTCTTC
D gene: TRBD2
clone size: -
V gene: TRBV14
J gene: TRBJ2-1

CDR3 protein: CTSSYSGSGANVLTF
CDR3 DNA: TGTACCAGCAGTTACTCGGGCTCTGGGGCCAACGTCCTGACTTTC
D gene: -
clone size: few
V gene: TRBV6-6
J gene: TRBJ2-6

CDR3 protein: CASSISPNGLNTEAFF
CDR3 DNA: TGCGCCAGCAGCATCTCCCCCAACGGTTTGAACACTGAAGCTTTCTTT
D gene: -
clone size: few
V gene: TRBV5-1
J gene: TRBJ1-1

CDR3 protein: CASSKPLAGPTDTQYF
CDR3 DNA: TGTGCCAGCAGTAAACCGTTAGCGGGTCCCACAGATACGCAGTATTTT
D gene: TRBD2
clone size: -
V gene: TRBV12-3/TRBV12-4
J gene: TRBJ2-3

CDR3 protein: CASSLGLGSAFTEAFF
CDR3 DNA: TGTGCCAGCAGCTTGGGGCTAGGGTCGGCTTTCACTGAAGCTTTCTTT
D gene: -
clone size: few
V gene: TRBV5-4
J gene: TRBJ1-1

CDR3 protein: CASRAKRLSSYNEQFF
CDR3 DNA: TGTGCCAGCAGGGCCAAACGGCTGAGCTCCTACAATGAGCAGTTCTTC
D gene: -
clone size: -
V gene: TRBV6-1
J gene: TRBJ2-1

CDR3 protein: CASSTGGYEQYF
CDR3 DNA: TGTGCCTCCTCGACAGGAGGCTACGAGCAGTACTTC
D gene: -
clone size: many
V gene: TRBV12-3/TRBV12-4
J gene: TRBJ2-7

CDR3 protein: CASSPFSEEQFF
CDR3 DNA: TGTGCCAGCAGCCCCTTTTCTGAAGAGCAGTTCTTC
D gene: -
clone size: few
V gene: TRBV7-9
J gene: TRBJ2-1

CDR3 protein: CSPTGSNRETQYF
CDR3 DNA: TGCAGTCCAACAGGGTCGAATCGAGAGACCCAGTACTTC
D gene: -
clone size: -
V gene: TRBV20-1
J gene: TRBJ2-5

CDR3 protein: CASSRARGDNGYTF
CDR3 DNA: TGTGCCAGCAGCCGGGCCCGAGGGGACAATGGCTACACCTTC
D gene: -
clone size: few
V gene: TRBV2
J gene: TRBJ1-2

CDR3 protein: CSAIPMGGRSYNEQFF
CDR3 DNA: TGCAGTGCTATCCCCATGGGCGGGAGGTCCTACAATGAGCAGTTCTTC
D gene: TRBD2
clone size: -
V gene: TRBV20-1
J gene: TRBJ2-1

CDR3 protein: CASSLTRTGNNEQFF
CDR3 DNA: TGTGCCAGCAGCCTCACCCGGACAGGAAACAATGAGCAGTTCTTC
D gene: TRBD1
clone size: few
V gene: TRBV6-5
J gene: TRBJ2-1

CDR3 protein: CASSLHSGGKTNTGELFF
CDR3 DNA: TGTGCCAGCAGCCTTCATAGCGGGGGAAAAACAAACACCGGGGAGCTGTTTTTT
D gene: TRBD2
clone size: -
V gene: TRBV3-1
J gene: TRBJ2-2

CDR3 protein: CASSLRASGDYEQYF
CDR3 DNA: TGTGCCAGCAGTTTGAGGGCGAGCGGGGACTACGAGCAGTACTTC
D gene: TRBD2
clone size: few
V gene: TRBV12-3/TRBV12-4
J gene: TRBJ2-7

CDR3 protein: CASSSTRQGRGQPQHF
CDR3 DNA: TGTGCCAGCAGCTCCACCAGACAGGGACGAGGGCAGCCCCAGCATTTT
D gene: TRBD1
clone size: -
V gene: TRBV7-9
J gene: TRBJ1-5

CDR3 protein: CASSEDAGWSTDTQYF
CDR3 DNA: TGTGCCAGCAGTGAAGACGCAGGGTGGAGCACAGATACGCAGTATTTT
D gene: -
clone size: -
V gene: TRBV6-1
J gene: TRBJ2-3

CDR3 protein: CASSYGTGGIGMNTEAFF
CDR3 DNA: TGTGCCAGCAGTTACGGGACAGGGGGCATTGGGATGAACACTGAAGCTTTCTTT
D gene: TRBD1
clone size: few
V gene: TRBV6-5
J gene: TRBJ1-1

CDR3 protein: CASSLEFGGAGDTQYF
CDR3 DNA: TGTGCCAGCAGCTTAGAATTTGGGGGCGCGGGAGATACGCAGTATTTT
D gene: -
clone size: -
V gene: TRBV7-2
J gene: TRBJ2-3

CDR3 protein: CSARDHARTDTQYF
CDR3 DNA: TGCAGTGCTAGAGATCATGCCCGCACAGATACGCAGTATTTT
D gene: -
clone size: -
V gene: TRBV20-1
J gene: TRBJ2-3

CDR3 protein: CASSLQGALDQPQHF
CDR3 DNA: TGTGCCAGCAGCTTACAGGGGGCATTAGATCAGCCCCAGCATTTT
D gene: TRBD1
clone size: -
V gene: TRBV7-8
J gene: TRBJ1-5

CDR3 protein: CASSSATGETQYF
CDR3 DNA: TGCGCCAGCAGCTCCGCCACGGGGGAGACCCAGTACTTC
D gene: -
clone size: -
V gene: TRBV5-1
J gene: TRBJ2-5

CDR3 protein: CASSLVVFPGYTF
CDR3 DNA: TGTGCCAGCAGCTTAGTGGTGTTCCCTGGCTACACCTTC
D gene: -
clone size: -
V gene: TRBV7-9
J gene: TRBJ1-2

CDR3 protein: CSARDDKTGSTELFF
CDR3 DNA: TGCAGTGCTAGAGATGATAAGACAGGTTCCACGGAACTGTTTTTT
D gene: -
clone size: once
V gene: TRBV20-1
J gene: TRBJ1-4

CDR3 protein: CASRQDRGRDTGELFF
CDR3 DNA: TGCGCCAGCAGACAAGACAGGGGGCGGGACACCGGGGAGCTGTTTTTT
D gene: TRBD1
clone size: few
V gene: TRBV5-1
J gene: TRBJ2-2

CDR3 protein: CASSLTSGSLGPTDTQYF
CDR3 DNA: TGTGCCAGCAGCTTAACTAGCGGGAGTCTCGGGCCCACAGATACGCAGTATTTT
D gene: TRBD2
clone size: few
V gene: TRBV11-2
J gene: TRBJ2-3

CDR3 protein: CASSLSTVATNEKLFF
CDR3 DNA: TGTGCCAGCAGCTTATCCACGGTTGCAACTAATGAAAAACTGTTTTTT
D gene: -
clone size: -
V gene: TRBV7-9
J gene: TRBJ1-4

CDR3 protein: CASPDPGTQYF
CDR3 DNA: TGTGCCAGCCCGGACCCAGGGACCCAGTACTTC
D gene: -
clone size: -
V gene: TRBV12-3/TRBV12-4
J gene: TRBJ2-5

CDR3 protein: CASSIPGSVRPGNTIYF
CDR3 DNA: TGTGCCAGCAGTATCCCAGGTTCGGTGAGGCCTGGAAACACCATATATTTT
D gene: -
clone size: few
V gene: TRBV12-3/TRBV12-4
J gene: TRBJ1-3

CDR3 protein: CASSRAGGYETQYF
CDR3 DNA: TGTGCCAGCAGCCGGGCAGGGGGCTATGAGACCCAGTACTTC
D gene: TRBD1
clone size: -
V gene: TRBV9
J gene: TRBJ2-5

CDR3 protein: CASSLRPVSGAQFF
CDR3 DNA: TGTGCCAGCAGTCTAAGACCGGTGTCAGGGGCGCAGTTCTTC
D gene: -
clone size: -
V gene: TRBV12-3/TRBV12-4
J gene: TRBJ2-1

CDR3 protein: CASSLVSGKNEQFF
CDR3 DNA: TGTGCCAGCAGCTTAGTCTCAGGAAAGAATGAGCAGTTCTTC
D gene: -
clone size: -
V gene: TRBV7-9
J gene: TRBJ2-1

CDR3 protein: CATSDLRGLGSDEQFF
CDR3 DNA: TGTGCCACCAGTGATCTCAGGGGGCTTGGAAGCGATGAGCAGTTCTTC
D gene: TRBD1
clone size: many
V gene: TRBV24-1
J gene: TRBJ2-1

CDR3 protein: CASSFPPTGVITDTQYF
CDR3 DNA: TGTGCCAGCAGCTTCCCCCCGACGGGGGTGATCACAGATACGCAGTATTTT
D gene: -
clone size: -
V gene: TRBV13
J gene: TRBJ2-3

CDR3 protein: CASSQVGGLTYEQYF
CDR3 DNA: TGTGCCAGCAGCCAGGTTGGGGGGCTTACCTACGAGCAGTACTTC
D gene: -
clone size: -
V gene: TRBV7-2
J gene: TRBJ2-7

CDR3 protein: CASRAGTGNEQFF
CDR3 DNA: TGCGCCAGCAGAGCCGGGACAGGGAACGAGCAGTTCTTC
D gene: TRBD1
clone size: few
V gene: TRBV10-1
J gene: TRBJ2-1

CDR3 protein: CAGSFLTGKETQYF
CDR3 DNA: TGCGCCGGCAGCTTCCTGACAGGGAAAGAGACCCAGTACTTC
D gene: TRBD1
clone size: -
V gene: TRBV5-1
J gene: TRBJ2-5

CDR3 protein: CASSHFQGAPGTEAFF
CDR3 DNA: TGTGCCAGCAGCCACTTTCAGGGGGCGCCGGGGACTGAAGCTTTCTTT
D gene: TRBD1
clone size: few
V gene: TRBV5-8
J gene: TRBJ1-1

CDR3 protein: CAVKTEAYYGYTF
CDR3 DNA: TGTGCCGTCAAGACAGAGGCCTACTACGGCTACACCTTC
D gene: -
clone size: -
V gene: TRBV10-3
J gene: TRBJ1-2

CDR3 protein: CASSDREGRLRETQYF
CDR3 DNA: TGTGCCAGCAGTGATCGGGAGGGCCGATTGCGGGAGACCCAGTACTTC
D gene: TRBD2
clone size: few
V gene: TRBV13
J gene: TRBJ2-5

CDR3 protein: CASSFLGTGIKETQYF
CDR3 DNA: TGTGCCAGCAGTTTCCTAGGGACAGGGATCAAAGAGACCCAGTACTTC
D gene: TRBD1
clone size: few
V gene: TRBV12-3/TRBV12-4
J gene: TRBJ2-5

CDR3 protein: CASSLGDGSSGNTIYF
CDR3 DNA: TGCGCCAGCAGCCTGGGCGACGGGAGCTCTGGAAACACCATATATTTT
D gene: -
clone size: few
V gene: TRBV5-1
J gene: TRBJ1-3

CDR3 protein: CASRASSGVRAGELFF
CDR3 DNA: TGCGCCAGCAGAGCCTCGAGCGGGGTAAGGGCCGGGGAGCTGTTTTTT
D gene: TRBD2
clone size: few
V gene: TRBV5-1
J gene: TRBJ2-2

CDR3 protein: CASSLGPTRGDTQYF
CDR3 DNA: TGTGCCAGCAGCTTGGGTCCCACACGTGGAGATACGCAGTATTTT
D gene: -
clone size: -
V gene: TRBV5-5
J gene: TRBJ2-3

CDR3 protein: CASSLKSAGAYNEQFF
CDR3 DNA: TGTGCCAGCAGTTTAAAGTCGGCGGGAGCCTACAATGAGCAGTTCTTC
D gene: TRBD2
clone size: few
V gene: TRBV27
J gene: TRBJ2-1